This T cell receptor beta chain appears in the sequencing data of a study of spatial heterogeneity in lung cancer. For the study at large: The donor group consisted of 72 patients who had untreated, early-stage non-small cell lung cancer. TCR and UMI combinations that were unique each appeared, on average, more than ten times in raw reads. Detected beta-chain sequences consistently exceeded alpha-chain sequences. General study points: Resection saw ubiquitous expanded tumor TCRs appear in blood more than follow-up did.

V was clipped by 1 base and J by 6 bases, with 12 bases between them. The CDR3 runs to 14 residues. Per the germline V gene, CDR1 is SGHAT and CDR2 is FQNNGV. MiXCR was run by TCRdb on the 5' RACE reads, yielding one entry per CDR3 protein. The profile shows about 120,000 distinct CDR3 sequences, 9.5% to 15% of them singletons. Time point in this sample: blood at routine non-recurrence follow-up after resection. In each case, whole RNA from tumor, nontumor lung or frozen PBMC was sequenced unsorted. At least ten counts were recorded for this clonotype. Its target is unknown. The sequence came from a male donor with early-stage non-small cell lung cancer. The chain combines TRBV11-2 with TRBJ1-2; the D is unclear. The sample here was PBMCs, taken at follow-up. The CDR3 nucleotides read TGTGCCAGCAGCTTAGGGCGACGGAGCGATGGCTACACCTTC. Translating it yields CASSLGRRSDGYTF.